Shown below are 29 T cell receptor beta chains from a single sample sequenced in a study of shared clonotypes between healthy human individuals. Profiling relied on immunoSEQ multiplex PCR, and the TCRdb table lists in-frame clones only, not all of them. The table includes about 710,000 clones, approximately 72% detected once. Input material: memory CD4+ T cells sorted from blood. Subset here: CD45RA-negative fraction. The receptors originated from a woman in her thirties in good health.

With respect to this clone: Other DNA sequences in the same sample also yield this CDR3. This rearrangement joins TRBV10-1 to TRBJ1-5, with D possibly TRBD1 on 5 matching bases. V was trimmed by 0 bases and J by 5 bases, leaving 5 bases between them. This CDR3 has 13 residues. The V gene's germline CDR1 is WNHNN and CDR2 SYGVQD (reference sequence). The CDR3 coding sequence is TGCGCCAGCAGTGAGTCAGGGGATCAGCCCCAGCATTTT. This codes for CASSESGDQPQHF.

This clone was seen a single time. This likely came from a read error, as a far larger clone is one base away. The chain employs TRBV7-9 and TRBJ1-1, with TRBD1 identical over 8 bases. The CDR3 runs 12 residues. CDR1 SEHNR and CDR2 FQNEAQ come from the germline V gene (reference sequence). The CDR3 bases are TGTACCAGCAGCCGGGCTGACAGGGGAGCTTTCTTT. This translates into CTSSRADRGAFF.

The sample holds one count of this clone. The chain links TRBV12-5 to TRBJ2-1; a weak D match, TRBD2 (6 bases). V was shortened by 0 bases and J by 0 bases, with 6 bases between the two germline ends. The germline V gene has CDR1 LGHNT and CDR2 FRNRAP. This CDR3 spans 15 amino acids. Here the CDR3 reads CASGLVAGSYNEQFF. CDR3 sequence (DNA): TGTGCTAGTGGTTTGGTAGCGGGCTCCTACAATGAGCAGTTCTTC.

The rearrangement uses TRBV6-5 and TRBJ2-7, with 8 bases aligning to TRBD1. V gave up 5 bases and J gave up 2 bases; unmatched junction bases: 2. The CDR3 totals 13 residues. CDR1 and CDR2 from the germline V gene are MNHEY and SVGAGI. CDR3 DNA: TGTGCCAGCAGTCAGGACAGGGCCTACGAGCAGTACTTC. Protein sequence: CASSQDRAYEQYF.

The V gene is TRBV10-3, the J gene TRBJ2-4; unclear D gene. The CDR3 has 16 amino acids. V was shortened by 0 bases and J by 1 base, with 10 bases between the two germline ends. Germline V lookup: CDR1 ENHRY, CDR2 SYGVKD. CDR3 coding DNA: TGTGCCATCAGTGAGTCTGGTTTGGGGGCCAAAAACATTCAGTACTTC. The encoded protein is CAISESGLGAKNIQYF.

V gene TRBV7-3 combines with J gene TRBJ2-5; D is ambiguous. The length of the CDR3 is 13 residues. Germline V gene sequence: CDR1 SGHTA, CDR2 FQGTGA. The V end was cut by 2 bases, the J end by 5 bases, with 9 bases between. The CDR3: CASSLAPFETQYF. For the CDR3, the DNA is TGTGCCAGCAGCTTAGCCCCCTTTGAGACCCAGTACTTC.

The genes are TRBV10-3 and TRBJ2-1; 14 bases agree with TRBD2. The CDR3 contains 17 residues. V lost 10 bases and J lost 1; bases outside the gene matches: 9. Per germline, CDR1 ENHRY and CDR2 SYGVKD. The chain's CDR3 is CATAGLAGGTSYNEQFF. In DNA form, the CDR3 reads TGTGCCACCGCAGGACTAGCGGGAGGAACTTCCTACAATGAGCAGTTCTTC.

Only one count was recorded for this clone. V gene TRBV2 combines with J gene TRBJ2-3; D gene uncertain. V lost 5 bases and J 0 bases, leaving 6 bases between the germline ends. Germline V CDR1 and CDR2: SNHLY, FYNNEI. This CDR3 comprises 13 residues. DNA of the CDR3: TGTGCCAGCAGTCGACCTAGCACAGATACGCAGTATTTT. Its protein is CASSRPSTDTQYF.

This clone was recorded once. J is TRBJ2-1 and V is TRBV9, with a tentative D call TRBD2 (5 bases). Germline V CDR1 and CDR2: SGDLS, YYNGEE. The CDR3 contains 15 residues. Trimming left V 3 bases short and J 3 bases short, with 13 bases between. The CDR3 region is CASSAGGSVYNEQFF. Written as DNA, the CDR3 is TGTGCCAGCAGCGCCGGTGGGAGCGTCTACAATGAGCAGTTCTTC.

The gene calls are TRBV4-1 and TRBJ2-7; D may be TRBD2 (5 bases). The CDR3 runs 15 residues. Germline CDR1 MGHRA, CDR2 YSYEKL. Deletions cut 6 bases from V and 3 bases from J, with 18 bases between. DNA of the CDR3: TGCGCCAGCAGTCCTACTAGAAACGAAAACTACGAGCAGTACTTC. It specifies CASSPTRNENYEQYF.

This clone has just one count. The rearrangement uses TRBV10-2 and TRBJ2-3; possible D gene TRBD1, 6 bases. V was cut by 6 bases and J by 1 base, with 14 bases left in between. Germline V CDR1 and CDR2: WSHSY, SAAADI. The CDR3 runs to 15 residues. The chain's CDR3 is CASRKTGERTDTQYF. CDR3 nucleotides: TGCGCCAGCAGGAAGACAGGTGAACGCACAGATACGCAGTATTTT.

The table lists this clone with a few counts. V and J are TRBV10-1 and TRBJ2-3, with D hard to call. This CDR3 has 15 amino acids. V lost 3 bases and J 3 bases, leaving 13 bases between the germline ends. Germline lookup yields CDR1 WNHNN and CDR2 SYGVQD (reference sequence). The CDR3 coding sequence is TGCGCCAGCAGTGATGGGCAGGCACGGACAGATACGCAGTATTTT. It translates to CASSDGQARTDTQYF.

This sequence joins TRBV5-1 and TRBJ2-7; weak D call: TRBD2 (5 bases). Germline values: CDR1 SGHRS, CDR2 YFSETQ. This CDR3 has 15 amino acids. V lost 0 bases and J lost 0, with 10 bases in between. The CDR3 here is CASSLAASSSYEQYF. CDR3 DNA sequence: TGCGCCAGCAGCTTGGCTGCTAGCTCCTCCTACGAGCAGTACTTC.

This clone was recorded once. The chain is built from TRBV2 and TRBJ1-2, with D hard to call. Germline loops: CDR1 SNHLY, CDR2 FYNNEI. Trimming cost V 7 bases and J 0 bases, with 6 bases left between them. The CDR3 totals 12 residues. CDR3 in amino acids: CASTQANYGYTF. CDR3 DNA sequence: TGTGCCAGCACCCAGGCTAACTATGGCTACACCTTC.

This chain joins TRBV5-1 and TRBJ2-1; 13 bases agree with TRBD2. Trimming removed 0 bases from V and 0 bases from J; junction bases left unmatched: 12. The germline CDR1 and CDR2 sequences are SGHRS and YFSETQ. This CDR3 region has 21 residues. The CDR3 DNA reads TGCGCCAGCAGCTTGGCACTAGCGGGAGGGGTAGCTCGGAGCTCCTACAATGAGCAGTTCTTC. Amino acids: CASSLALAGGVARSSYNEQFF.

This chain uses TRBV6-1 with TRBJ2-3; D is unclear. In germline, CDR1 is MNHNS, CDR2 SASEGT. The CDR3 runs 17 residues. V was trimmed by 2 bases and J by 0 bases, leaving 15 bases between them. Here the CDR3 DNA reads TGTGCCAGCAGTGAAAGGTGGGCTCCGCTTAGCACAGATACGCAGTATTTT. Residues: CASSERWAPLSTDTQYF.

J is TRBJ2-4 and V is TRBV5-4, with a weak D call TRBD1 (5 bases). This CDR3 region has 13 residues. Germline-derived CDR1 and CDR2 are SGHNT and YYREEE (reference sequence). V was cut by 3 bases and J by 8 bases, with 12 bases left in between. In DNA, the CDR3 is TGTGCCAGCAGCTATCAGGGTGAGGACATTCAGTACTTC. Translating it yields CASSYQGEDIQYF.

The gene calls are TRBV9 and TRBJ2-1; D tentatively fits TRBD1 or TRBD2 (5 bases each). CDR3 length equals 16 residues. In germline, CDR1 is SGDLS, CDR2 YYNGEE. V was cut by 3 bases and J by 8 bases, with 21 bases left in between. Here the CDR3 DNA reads TGTGCCAGCAGCGCTACCGGGACCCCGGTCGGGGATGAGCAGTTCTTC. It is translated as CASSATGTPVGDEQFF.

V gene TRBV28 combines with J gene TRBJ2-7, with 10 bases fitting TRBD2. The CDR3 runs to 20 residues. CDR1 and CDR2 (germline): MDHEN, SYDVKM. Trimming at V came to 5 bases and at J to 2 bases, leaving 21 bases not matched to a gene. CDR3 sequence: CASSPLGRILAGDIPYEQYF. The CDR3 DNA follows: TGTGCCAGCAGTCCCCTGGGCCGTATTCTAGCGGGAGACATCCCCTACGAGCAGTACTTC.

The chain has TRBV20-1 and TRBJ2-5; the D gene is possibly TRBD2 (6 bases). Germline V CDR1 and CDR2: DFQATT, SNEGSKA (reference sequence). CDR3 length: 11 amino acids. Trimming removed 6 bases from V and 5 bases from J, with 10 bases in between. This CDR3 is CSANGRETQYF. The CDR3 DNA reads TGCAGTGCCAATGGGAGGGAGACCCAGTACTTC.

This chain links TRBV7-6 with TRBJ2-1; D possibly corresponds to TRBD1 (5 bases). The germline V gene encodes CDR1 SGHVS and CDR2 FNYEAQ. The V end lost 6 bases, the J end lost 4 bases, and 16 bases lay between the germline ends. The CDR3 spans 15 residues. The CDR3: CASSPNQGRYNEQFF. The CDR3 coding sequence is TGTGCCAGCAGTCCCAATCAGGGCAGGTACAATGAGCAGTTCTTC.

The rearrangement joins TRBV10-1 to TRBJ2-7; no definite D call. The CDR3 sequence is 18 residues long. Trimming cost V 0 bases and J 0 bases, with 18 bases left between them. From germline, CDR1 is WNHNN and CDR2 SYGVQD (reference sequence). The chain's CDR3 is CASSESRIGGSSSYEQYF. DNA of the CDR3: TGCGCCAGCAGTGAGTCGAGAATTGGCGGATCAAGCTCCTACGAGCAGTACTTC.

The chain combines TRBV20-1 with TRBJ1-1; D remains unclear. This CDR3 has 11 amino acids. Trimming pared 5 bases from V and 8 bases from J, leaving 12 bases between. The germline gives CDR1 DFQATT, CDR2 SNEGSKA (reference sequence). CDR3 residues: CSAVEQIEAFF. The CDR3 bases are TGCAGTGCTGTGGAGCAAATCGAAGCTTTCTTT.

The CDR3: CASSPGLAGGPNGWEQYF. CDR3 nucleotide sequence: TGCGCCAGCAGTCCGGGACTAGCGGGAGGGCCTAACGGTTGGGAGCAGTACTTC. This sequence joins TRBV4-1 and TRBJ2-7, with TRBD2 matching 16 bases. CDR1 and CDR2 from the germline V gene are MGHRA and YSYEKL. The CDR3 loop spans 18 amino acids. J gave up 7 bases and V 6 bases, and 15 bases lay outside the gene matches.

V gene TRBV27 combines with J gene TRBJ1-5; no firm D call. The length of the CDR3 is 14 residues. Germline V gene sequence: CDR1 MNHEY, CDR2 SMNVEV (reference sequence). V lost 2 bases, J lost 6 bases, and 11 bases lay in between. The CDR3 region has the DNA TGTGCCAGCAGTTTAATCGGGATGGGTCAGCCCCAGCATTTT. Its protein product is CASSLIGMGQPQHF.

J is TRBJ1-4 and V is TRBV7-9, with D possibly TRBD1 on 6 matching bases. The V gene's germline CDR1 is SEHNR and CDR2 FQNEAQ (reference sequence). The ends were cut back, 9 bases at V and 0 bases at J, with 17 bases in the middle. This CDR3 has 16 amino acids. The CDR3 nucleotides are TGTGCCAGACAGGGACTCGGAACTGCAACTAATGAAAAACTGTTTTTT. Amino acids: CARQGLGTATNEKLFF. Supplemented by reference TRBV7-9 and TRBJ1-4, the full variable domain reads DTGVSQNPRHKITKRGQNVTFRCDPISEHNRLYWYRQTLGQGPEFLTYFQNEAQLEKSRLLSDRFSAERPKGSFSTLEIQRTEQGDSAMYLCARQGLGTATNEKLFFGSGTQLSVL.

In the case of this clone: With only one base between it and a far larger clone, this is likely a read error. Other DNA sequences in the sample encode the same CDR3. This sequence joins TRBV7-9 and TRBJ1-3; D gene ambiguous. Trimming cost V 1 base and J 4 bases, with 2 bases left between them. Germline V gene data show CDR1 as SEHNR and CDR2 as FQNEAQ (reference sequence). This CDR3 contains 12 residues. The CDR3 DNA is TGTGCCAGCAGCTTAGGAGGAAACACCATATATTTT. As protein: CASSLGGNTIYF.

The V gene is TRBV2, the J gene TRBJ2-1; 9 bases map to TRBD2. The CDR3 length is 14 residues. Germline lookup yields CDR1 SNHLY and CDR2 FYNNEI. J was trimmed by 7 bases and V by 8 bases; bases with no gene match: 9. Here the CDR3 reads CASGTSPLPNEQFF. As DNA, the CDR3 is TGTGCCAGCGGGACTAGCCCGCTTCCGAATGAGCAGTTCTTC.

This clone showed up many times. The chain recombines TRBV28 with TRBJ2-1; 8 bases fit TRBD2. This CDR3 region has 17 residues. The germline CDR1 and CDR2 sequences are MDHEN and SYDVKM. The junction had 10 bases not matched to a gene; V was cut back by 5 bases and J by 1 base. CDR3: CASSPRGGGFSYNEQFF. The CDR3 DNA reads TGTGCCAGCAGTCCCCGGGGGGGAGGGTTTTCCTACAATGAGCAGTTCTTC.